The next 14 T cell receptor beta chains were all read from a single sample in a study of tumour-infiltrating T cells in Burkitt lymphoma (dated by TCRdb to about 2020). Library generation was performed with the immunoSEQ multiplex PCR assay. The immuneACCESS repertoire file appears here via TCRdb, limited to in-frame rearrangements. These files lack a portion of the clones; in checked studies, under half of the deficit traces to unresolved V genes, and the cause of the others is not known. The sample yields about 15,000 clones; approximately 82% were counted once. The top ten hold 7.2% of the sample. The sequenced sample was tumor tissue. The receptors were sampled from a human donor with diffuse large B-cell lymphoma.

The chain links TRBV7-6 to TRBJ2-1, with 9 nucleotides matching TRBD1. The CDR3 covers 15 residues. V lost 5 bases to trimming and J lost 12 bases; unmatched junction nucleotides: 14. Per the germline V gene, CDR1 is SGHVS and CDR2 is FNYEAQ. CDR3 bases: TGTGCCAGCAGCCCTCGGGGGACAGGGCATTTTGGGCAGTTCTTC. Its translation is CASSPRGTGHFGQFF.

The rearrangement joins TRBV27 to TRBJ1-5, with TRBD1 as a possible D gene (5 bases). Germline V lookup: CDR1 MNHEY, CDR2 SMNVEV (reference sequence). V was cut by 0 bases and J by 4 bases, with 10 bases left in between. This CDR3 is built from 15 residues. In DNA, the CDR3 is TGTGCCAGCAGTTTATCGAGGTGGGGGAATCAGCCCCAGCATTTT. Translated, it gives CASSLSRWGNQPQHF.

The genes are TRBV4-1 and TRBJ1-2; 8 nucleotides agree with TRBD1. The CDR3 consists of 14 residues. Germline values: CDR1 MGHRA, CDR2 YSYEKL. Germline trimming cut 4 bases from V and 4 bases from J; bases unmatched to any gene: 5. CDR3 amino acids: CASSRATGGYGYTF. As DNA, the CDR3 is TGCGCCAGCAGCCGGGCCACAGGGGGCTATGGCTACACCTTC.

V usage is TRBV4-1 and J usage is TRBJ2-1; possibly TRBD1 for D (6 bases). The CDR3 spans 14 residues. The germline V and J ends were trimmed by 0 bases and 7 bases, with 10 bases remaining between them. Germline V CDR1 and CDR2: MGHRA, YSYEKL. DNA for the CDR3: TGCGCCAGCAGCCAAGATCGGCAGGGGAATGAGCAGTTCTTC. This encodes CASSQDRQGNEQFF.

The rearrangement uses TRBV27 and TRBJ2-5; perhaps TRBD2 as D (6 bases). V was clipped by 3 bases and J by 5 bases, with 19 bases between them. Germline V gene sequence: CDR1 MNHEY, CDR2 SMNVEV (reference sequence). This CDR3 comprises 16 residues. The CDR3 is CASSFSSATWGETQYF. The CDR3 region has the DNA TGTGCCAGCAGTTTCTCTAGCGCAACATGGGGTGAGACCCAGTACTTC.

The chain joins TRBV2 to TRBJ2-1; D ambiguous. The CDR3 totals 13 residues. V lost 1 base to trimming and J lost 4 bases, with 5 bases between them. Germline V lookup: CDR1 SNHLY, CDR2 FYNNEI. The CDR3 protein is CASSEVRYNEQFF. The CDR3 DNA is TGTGCCAGCAGTGAAGTGAGGTACAATGAGCAGTTCTTC.

This clone was detected only once. The chain combines TRBV5-5 with TRBJ2-3; D is undetermined. The ends were cut back, 0 bases at V and 5 bases at J, with 7 bases in the middle. Germline CDR1 reads SGHKS; CDR2 reads YYEKEE (reference sequence). The CDR3 is 13 residues long. The CDR3 sequence: CASSLAQEDTQYF. The CDR3 DNA sequence: TGTGCCAGCAGCTTGGCCCAGGAAGATACGCAGTATTTT.

The genes are TRBV5-1 and TRBJ2-1, with D possibly TRBD2 on 6 matching bases. The germline V gene encodes CDR1 SGHRS and CDR2 YFSETQ. V lost 0 bases and J 7 bases, leaving 14 bases between the germline ends. CDR3 length: 15 residues. The CDR3 sequence: CASSLEIAVRNEQFF. CDR3 bases: TGCGCCAGCAGCTTGGAAATAGCGGTTCGGAATGAGCAGTTCTTC. The whole variable domain, filled in from reference TRBV5-1 and TRBJ2-1, reads KAGVTQTPRYLIKTRGQQVTLSCSPISGHRSVSWYQQTPGQGLQFLFEYFSETQRNKGNFPGRFSGRQFSNSRSEMNVSTLELGDSALYLCASSLEIAVRNEQFFGPGTRLTVL.

The chain is built from TRBV9 and TRBJ2-1, with 8 bases lining up with TRBD2. This CDR3 comprises 16 residues. Germline V gives CDR1 SGDLS, CDR2 YYNGEE. With 4 bases clipped from V and 2 bases from J, the junction kept 8 bases outside the gene matches. DNA of the CDR3: TGTGCCAGCAGCCTTTCGGGCGGGAGGCCCTACAATGAGCAGTTCTTC. Encoded protein: CASSLSGGRPYNEQFF.

This clone was counted a few times. The chain combines TRBV6-5 with TRBJ2-2, with 8 positions matching TRBD1. The ends lost 10 bases at V and 5 bases at J; junction bases unmatched: 9. Germline CDR1 MNHEY, CDR2 SVGAGI. This CDR3 comprises 14 residues. The chain's CDR3 is CATVRQGSTGELFF. For the CDR3, the DNA is TGTGCCACCGTCCGACAGGGGTCAACCGGGGAGCTGTTTTTT.

The chain employs TRBV5-5 and TRBJ2-3, with 12 nucleotides matching TRBD1. With V trimmed by 0 bases and J by 5 bases, 4 bases remained unmatched. This CDR3 is built from 16 residues. The germline gives CDR1 SGHKS, CDR2 YYEKEE (reference sequence). The CDR3 loop reads CASSLEGTGGGDTQYF. The DNA for the CDR3 is TGTGCCAGCAGCTTGGAAGGGACAGGGGGCGGAGATACGCAGTATTTT.

The chain joins TRBV30 to TRBJ2-1; D uncertain. The CDR3 contains 12 residues. The V end was cut by 0 bases, the J end by 6 bases, with 6 bases between. The V gene's germline CDR1 is GTSNPN and CDR2 SVGIG (reference sequence). The CDR3 is CAWSVNGNEQFF. The CDR3 DNA follows: TGTGCCTGGAGTGTCAACGGCAATGAGCAGTTCTTC.

This chain uses TRBV19 with TRBJ2-1; 8 nucleotides match TRBD1. J gave up 9 bases and V 2 bases, and 3 bases lay outside the gene matches. Germline V gene lookup returns CDR1 LNHDA and CDR2 SQIVND (reference sequence). CDR3 length: 13 residues. This CDR3 reads CASSIQGAGEQFF. Written as DNA, the CDR3 is TGTGCCAGTAGTATACAGGGGGCAGGTGAGCAGTTCTTC.

This chain joins TRBV27 and TRBJ1-2, with D maybe TRBD1 (5 bases). CDR1 and CDR2 (germline): MNHEY, SMNVEV (reference sequence). The CDR3 runs 11 residues. V lost 4 bases to trimming and J lost 8 bases, with 8 bases between them. The CDR3 DNA is TGTGCCAGCAGTTGGGGGAGGGGCTACACCTTC. It specifies CASSWGRGYTF.